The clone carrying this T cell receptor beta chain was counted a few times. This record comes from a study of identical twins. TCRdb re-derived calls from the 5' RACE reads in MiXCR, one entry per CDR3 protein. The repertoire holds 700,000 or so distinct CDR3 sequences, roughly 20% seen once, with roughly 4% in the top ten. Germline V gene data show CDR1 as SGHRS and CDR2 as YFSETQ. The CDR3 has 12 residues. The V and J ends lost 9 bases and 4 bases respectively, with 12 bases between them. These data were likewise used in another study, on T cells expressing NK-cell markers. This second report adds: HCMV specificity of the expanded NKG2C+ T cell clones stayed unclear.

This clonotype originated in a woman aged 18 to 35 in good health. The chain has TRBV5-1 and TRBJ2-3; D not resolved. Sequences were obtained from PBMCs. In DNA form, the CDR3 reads TGCGCCACCAACGCAGGAGCAGATACGCAGTATTTT. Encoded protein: CATNAGADTQYF.